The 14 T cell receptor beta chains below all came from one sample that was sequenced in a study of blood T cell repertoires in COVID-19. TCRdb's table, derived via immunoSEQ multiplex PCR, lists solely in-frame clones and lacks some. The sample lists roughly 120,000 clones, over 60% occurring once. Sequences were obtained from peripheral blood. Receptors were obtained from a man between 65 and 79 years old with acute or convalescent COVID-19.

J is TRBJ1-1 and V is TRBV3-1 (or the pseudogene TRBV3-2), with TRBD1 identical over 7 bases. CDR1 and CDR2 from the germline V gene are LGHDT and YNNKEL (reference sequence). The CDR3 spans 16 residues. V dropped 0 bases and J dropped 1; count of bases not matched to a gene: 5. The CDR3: CASSQDEDRRNTEAFF. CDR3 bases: TGTGCCAGCAGCCAAGATGAGGACAGGCGGAACACTGAAGCTTTCTTT.

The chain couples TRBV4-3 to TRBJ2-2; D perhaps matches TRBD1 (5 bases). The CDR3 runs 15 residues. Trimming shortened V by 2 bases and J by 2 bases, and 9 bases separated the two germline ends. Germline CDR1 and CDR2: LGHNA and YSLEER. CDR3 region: CASSQLTANTGELFF. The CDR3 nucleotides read TGCGCCAGCAGCCAATTGACAGCTAACACCGGGGAGCTGTTTTTT.

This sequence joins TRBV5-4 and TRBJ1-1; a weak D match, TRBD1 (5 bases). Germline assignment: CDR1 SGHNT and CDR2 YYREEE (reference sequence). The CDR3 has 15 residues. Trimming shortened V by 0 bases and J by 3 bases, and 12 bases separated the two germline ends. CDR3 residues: CASSLDPGRDTEAFF. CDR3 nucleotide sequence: TGTGCCAGCAGCTTGGATCCAGGGAGGGACACTGAAGCTTTCTTT.

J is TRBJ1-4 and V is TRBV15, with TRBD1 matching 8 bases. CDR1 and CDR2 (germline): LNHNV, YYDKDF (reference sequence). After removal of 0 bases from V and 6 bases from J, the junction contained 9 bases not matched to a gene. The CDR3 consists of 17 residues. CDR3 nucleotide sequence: TGTGCCACCAGCAGAGATGGGGCAGGGGGCAGAGATGAAAAACTGTTTTTT. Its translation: CATSRDGAGGRDEKLFF.

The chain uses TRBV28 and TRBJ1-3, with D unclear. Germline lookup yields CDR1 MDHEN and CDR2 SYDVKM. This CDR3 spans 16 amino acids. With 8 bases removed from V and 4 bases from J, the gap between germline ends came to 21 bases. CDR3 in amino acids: CASHEGGSLMGNTIYF. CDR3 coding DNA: TGTGCCAGCCACGAGGGAGGGTCGTTAATGGGAAACACCATATATTTT. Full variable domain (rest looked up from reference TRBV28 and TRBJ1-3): DVKVTQSSRYLVKRTGEKVFLECVQDMDHENMFWYRQDPGLGLRLIYFSYDVKMKEKGDIPEGYSVSREKKERFSLILESASTNQTSMYLCASHEGGSLMGNTIYFGEGSWLTVV.

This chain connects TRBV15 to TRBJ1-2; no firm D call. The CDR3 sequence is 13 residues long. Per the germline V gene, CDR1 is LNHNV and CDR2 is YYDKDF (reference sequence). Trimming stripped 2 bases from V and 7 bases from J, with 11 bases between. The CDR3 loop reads CATSRSEVRGYTF. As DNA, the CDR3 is TGTGCCACCAGCAGATCGGAGGTTCGTGGCTACACCTTC. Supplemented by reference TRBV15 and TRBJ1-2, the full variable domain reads DAMVIQNPRYQVTQFGKPVTLSCSQTLNHNVMYWYQQKSSQAPKLLFHYYDKDFNNEADTPDNFQSRRPNTSFCFLDIRSPGLGDTAMYLCATSRSEVRGYTFGSGTRLTVV.

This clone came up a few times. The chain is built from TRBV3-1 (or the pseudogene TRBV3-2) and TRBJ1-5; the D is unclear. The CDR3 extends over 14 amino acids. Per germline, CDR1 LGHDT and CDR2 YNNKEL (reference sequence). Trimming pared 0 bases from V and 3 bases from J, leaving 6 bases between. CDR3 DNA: TGTGCCAGCAGCCAAGACAGGTACAATCAGCCCCAGCATTTT. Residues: CASSQDRYNQPQHF.

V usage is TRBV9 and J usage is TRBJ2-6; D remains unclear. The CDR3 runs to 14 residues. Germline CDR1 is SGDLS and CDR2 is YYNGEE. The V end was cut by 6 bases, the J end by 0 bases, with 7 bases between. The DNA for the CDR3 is TGTGCCAGCACCCAATTCTCTGGGGCCAACGTCCTGACTTTC. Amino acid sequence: CASTQFSGANVLTF.

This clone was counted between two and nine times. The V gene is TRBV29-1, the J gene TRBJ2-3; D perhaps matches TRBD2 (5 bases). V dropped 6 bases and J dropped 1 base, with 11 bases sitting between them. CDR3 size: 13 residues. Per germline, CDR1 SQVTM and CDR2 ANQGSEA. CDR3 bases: TGCAGCGTGGCGGGTGGCGGCACAGATACGCAGTATTTT. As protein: CSVAGGGTDTQYF.

CDR3 sequence: CASSDQGYEQFF. CDR3 coding DNA: TGTGCCAGCAGCGATCAGGGATATGAGCAGTTCTTC. The genes are TRBV5-6 and TRBJ2-1, with D possibly TRBD1 on 5 matching bases. This CDR3 comprises 12 residues. CDR1 and CDR2 (germline): SGHDT, YYEEEE. Deletions cut 4 bases from V and 8 bases from J, with 10 bases between.

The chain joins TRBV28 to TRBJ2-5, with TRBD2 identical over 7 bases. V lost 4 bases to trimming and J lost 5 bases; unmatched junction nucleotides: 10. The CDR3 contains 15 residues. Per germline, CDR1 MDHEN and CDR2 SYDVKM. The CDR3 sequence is CASSWGGGPMETQYF. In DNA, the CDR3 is TGTGCCAGCAGTTGGGGGGGAGGGCCCATGGAGACCCAGTACTTC.

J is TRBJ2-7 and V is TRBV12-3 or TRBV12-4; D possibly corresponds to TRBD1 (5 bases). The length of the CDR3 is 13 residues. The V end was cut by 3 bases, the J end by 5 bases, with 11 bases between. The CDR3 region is CASSLMGHDEQYF. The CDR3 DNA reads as TGTGCCAGCAGTTTGATGGGGCACGACGAGCAGTACTTC.

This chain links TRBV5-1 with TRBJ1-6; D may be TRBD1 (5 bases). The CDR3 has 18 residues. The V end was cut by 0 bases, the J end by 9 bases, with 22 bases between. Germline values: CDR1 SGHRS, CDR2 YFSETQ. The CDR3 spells CASSLALNRGAGSSPLHF. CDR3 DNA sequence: TGCGCCAGCAGCTTGGCCTTAAATAGGGGCGCCGGGAGTTCACCCCTCCACTTT.

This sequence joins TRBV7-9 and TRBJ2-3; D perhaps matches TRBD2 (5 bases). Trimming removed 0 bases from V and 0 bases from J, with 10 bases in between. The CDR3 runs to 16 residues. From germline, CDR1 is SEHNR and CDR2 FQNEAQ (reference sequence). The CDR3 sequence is CASSLAAGTSTDTQYF. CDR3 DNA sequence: TGTGCCAGCAGCTTAGCGGCGGGCACTAGCACAGATACGCAGTATTTT.